This section outlines one T cell receptor beta chain sequence together with its context. Its antigen is unknown. These data belong to a study of graft-versus-host responses after intestinal transplantation. Sequencing was performed with immunoSEQ multiplex PCR; in TCRdb, only in-frame clones are kept and a portion is missing. The profile covers about 88,000 clones, with 92% appearing a single time and roughly 0.31% taken by the ten largest. This CDR3 is 11 amino acids long. Deletions cut 5 bases from V and 12 bases from J, with 11 bases between. Germline V gene sequence: CDR1 ENHRY, CDR2 SYGVKD. The material sequenced was unstimulated CD4+ T cells sorted from spleen or lymph node cells, taken before intestinal transplant. This TCR was sampled from a human donor who received an intestinal transplant. This rearrangement joins TRBV10-3 to TRBJ2-1; perhaps TRBD1 as D (6 bases). The CDR3 protein is CAISSGQRQFF. The CDR3 nucleotides read TGTGCCATCAGTTCCGGACAGCGGCAGTTCTTC.